The clone carrying this TCR beta chain is labeled medium-sized. This sample was taken from a study of tumor-infiltrating lymphocytes in oesophageal squamous cell carcinoma. TCRdb recomputed calls from the PCR reads with MiXCR, one row per CDR3 protein. Among about 20,000 distinct CDR3 sequences listed, around two fifths were seen once. The receptor comes from a male donor with esophageal squamous cell carcinoma. Sequencing used blood.

The CDR3 region is CASSLDPRSQETQYF. For the CDR3, the DNA is TGTGCCAGCAGTTTGGACCCTCGGAGTCAAGAGACCCAGTACTTC. V usage is TRBV27 and J usage is TRBJ2-5; no definite D call. Trimming left V 3 bases short and J 2 bases short, with 13 bases between. The germline V gene has CDR1 MNHEY and CDR2 SMNVEV (reference sequence). This CDR3 is 15 amino acids long.